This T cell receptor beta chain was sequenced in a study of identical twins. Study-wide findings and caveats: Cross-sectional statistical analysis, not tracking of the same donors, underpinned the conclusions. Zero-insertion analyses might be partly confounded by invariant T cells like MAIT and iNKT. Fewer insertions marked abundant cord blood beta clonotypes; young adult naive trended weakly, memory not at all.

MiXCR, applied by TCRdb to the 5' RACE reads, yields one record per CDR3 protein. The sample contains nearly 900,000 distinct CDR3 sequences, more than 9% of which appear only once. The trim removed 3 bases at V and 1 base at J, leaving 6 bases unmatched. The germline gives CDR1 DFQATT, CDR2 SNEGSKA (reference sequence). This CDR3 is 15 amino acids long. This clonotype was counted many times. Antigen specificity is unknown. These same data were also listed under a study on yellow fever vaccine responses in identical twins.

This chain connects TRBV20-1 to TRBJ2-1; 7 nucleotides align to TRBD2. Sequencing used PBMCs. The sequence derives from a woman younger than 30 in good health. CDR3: CSAREEGGSYNEQFF. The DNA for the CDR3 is TGCAGTGCTAGGGAAGAGGGAGGGTCCTACAATGAGCAGTTCTTC.